The 28 T cell receptor beta chains listed next were all sequenced from one sample in a study of T cell responses to AZD1222 COVID-19 vaccine. Produced via immunoSEQ multiplex PCR; TCRdb's table is partial and in-frame only. The sample yields around 150,000 clones, about four fifths seen once. This specimen was peripheral blood, taken on day 0 of AZD1222 vaccination. The receptors were gathered from an adult in good health.

J is TRBJ1-2 and V is TRBV9; 8 bases are a match to TRBD1. The CDR3 contains 17 residues. The germline CDR1 and CDR2 sequences are SGDLS and YYNGEE. V dropped 4 bases and J dropped 4; count of bases not matched to a gene: 15. CDR3 DNA: TGTGCCAGCAGCCCTCGGACAGGGCCCTCGGTGGGCTATGGCTACACCTTC. This sequence encodes CASSPRTGPSVGYGYTF.

V gene TRBV7-3 combines with J gene TRBJ1-2; D is unresolved. The length of the CDR3 is 12 residues. Looked up from germline, CDR1 is SGHTA and CDR2 is FQGTGA. V was pared by 5 bases and J by 5 bases, with 9 bases between. DNA of the CDR3: TGTGCCAGCAGCAAAGAGGGATATGGCTACACCTTC. This translates into CASSKEGYGYTF.

The chain links TRBV12-3 or TRBV12-4 to TRBJ2-5; D possibly uses TRBD1 or TRBD2 (5 bases each). V was clipped by 5 bases and J by 2 bases, with 9 bases between them. CDR3 length: 13 amino acids. The CDR3 protein is CASSPWGQETQYF. For the CDR3, the DNA is TGTGCCAGCAGTCCCTGGGGGCAAGAGACCCAGTACTTC.

This clone has a handful of counts. The chain is built from TRBV5-1 and TRBJ2-3; tentatively, D is TRBD2 (5 bases). Germline values: CDR1 SGHRS, CDR2 YFSETQ. The CDR3 contains 13 residues. Trimming removed 2 bases at V and 3 bases at J, with 7 bases between. CDR3 in DNA: TGCGCCAGCAGCTTCGGCGGGACAGATACGCAGTATTTT. Encoded protein: CASSFGGTDTQYF. The whole variable domain, filled in from reference TRBV5-1 and TRBJ2-3, reads KAGVTQTPRYLIKTRGQQVTLSCSPISGHRSVSWYQQTPGQGLQFLFEYFSETQRNKGNFPGRFSGRQFSNSRSEMNVSTLELGDSALYLCASSFGGTDTQYFGPGTRLTVL.

This sequence joins TRBV9 and TRBJ1-1, with D hard to call. The CDR3 consists of 14 residues. Germline CDR1 and CDR2: SGDLS and YYNGEE. Trimming took off 5 bases at V and 0 bases at J, with 11 bases between the two ends. The CDR3 protein is CASSARPMNTEAFF. In DNA form, the CDR3 reads TGTGCCAGCAGTGCTAGGCCAATGAACACTGAAGCTTTCTTT.

The chain uses TRBV18 and TRBJ2-7; D possibly matches TRBD1 or TRBD2 (6 bases each). V lost 4 bases and J 0 bases, leaving 16 bases between the germline ends. This CDR3 has 16 amino acids. CDR1 is KGHSH, CDR2 LQKENI, per germline. The CDR3 DNA is TGTGCCAGCTCACATAACGGGGGCAGTAGCTCCTACGAGCAGTACTTC. Translation gives CASSHNGGSSSYEQYF.

The rearrangement uses TRBV30 and TRBJ2-1; no clear D gene. The V end was cut by 2 bases, the J end by 10 bases, with 21 bases between. Germline-derived CDR1 and CDR2 are GTSNPN and SVGIG (reference sequence). The CDR3 has 15 residues. The CDR3 loop reads CAWSPTQRVAPEQFF. DNA of the CDR3: TGTGCCTGGAGTCCGACCCAAAGGGTGGCCCCGGAGCAGTTCTTC.

The genes are TRBV28 and TRBJ1-6; possibly TRBD1 for D (6 bases). Trimming pared 6 bases from V and 0 bases from J, leaving 9 bases between. The germline CDR1 and CDR2 sequences are MDHEN and SYDVKM. The CDR3 is 15 amino acids. CDR3: CASSQTGSYNSPLHF. The CDR3 DNA sequence: TGTGCCAGCAGCCAGACAGGCTCCTATAATTCACCCCTCCACTTT. Variable domain in full (rest from reference TRBV28 and TRBJ1-6): DVKVTQSSRYLVKRTGEKVFLECVQDMDHENMFWYRQDPGLGLRLIYFSYDVKMKEKGDIPEGYSVSREKKERFSLILESASTNQTSMYLCASSQTGSYNSPLHFGNGTRLTVT.

This clone was observed a single time. This chain links TRBV9 with TRBJ2-1, with 16 bases fitting TRBD2. Trimming removed 4 bases from V and 1 base from J; junction bases left unmatched: 11. The CDR3 loop spans 20 amino acids. Per the germline V gene, CDR1 is SGDLS and CDR2 is YYNGEE. The CDR3 protein is CASSPTSGLAGGLSYNEQFF. The CDR3 nucleotides are TGTGCCAGCAGCCCCACTTCGGGACTAGCGGGGGGGCTTTCCTACAATGAGCAGTTCTTC. Together with reference TRBV9 and TRBJ2-1, the CDR3 gives the full variable domain: DSGVTQTPKHLITATGQRVTLRCSPRSGDLSVYWYQQSLDQGLQFLIQYYNGEERAKGNILERFSAQQFPDLHSELNLSSLELGDSALYFCASSPTSGLAGGLSYNEQFFGPGTRLTVL.

This chain connects TRBV7-2 to TRBJ1-2; 9 bases align to TRBD1. V dropped 5 bases and J dropped 6; count of bases not matched to a gene: 10. CDR3 length: 15 residues. From germline, CDR1 is SGHTA and CDR2 FQGNSA. In DNA form, the CDR3 reads TGTGCCAGCAGCCTTACCGGGACAGGGACCGATGGCTACACCTTC. Protein: CASSLTGTGTDGYTF.

The gene calls are TRBV28 and TRBJ2-7, with D perhaps TRBD1 (7 bases). Trimming took off 8 bases at V and 13 bases at J, with 15 bases between the two ends. The V gene's germline CDR1 is MDHEN and CDR2 SYDVKM. CDR3 size: 10 residues. In DNA, the CDR3 is TGTGCCAGCGGAGGGACAGCGGAATACTTC. Protein product: CASGGTAEYF.

This chain uses TRBV19 with TRBJ1-1; the D is unclear. Germline CDR1 and CDR2: LNHDA and SQIVND (reference sequence). The CDR3 loop spans 13 amino acids. The V gene lost 1 base and the J gene lost 6 bases, with 9 bases spanning the gap. The CDR3 loop reads CASSIGSAPEAFF. The DNA of the CDR3 is TGTGCCAGTAGTATAGGGTCGGCACCTGAAGCTTTCTTT.

This clone has a single count. This chain connects TRBV5-1 to TRBJ2-1, with a tentative D call TRBD1 (6 bases). CDR3 length equals 14 residues. V lost 0 bases, J lost 5 bases, and 9 bases lay in between. Germline V gives CDR1 SGHRS, CDR2 YFSETQ. CDR3 protein: CASSLARTDNEQFF. For the CDR3, the DNA is TGCGCCAGCAGCTTGGCTCGGACAGACAATGAGCAGTTCTTC. Filled out from reference TRBV5-1 and TRBJ2-1, the complete variable domain reads KAGVTQTPRYLIKTRGQQVTLSCSPISGHRSVSWYQQTPGQGLQFLFEYFSETQRNKGNFPGRFSGRQFSNSRSEMNVSTLELGDSALYLCASSLARTDNEQFFGPGTRLTVL.

The chain joins TRBV7-9 to TRBJ2-3, with a tentative D call TRBD2 (5 bases). CDR3 length equals 15 residues. Germline V gives CDR1 SEHNR, CDR2 FQNEAQ (reference sequence). V shed 5 bases and J shed 5 bases, with 17 bases lying between them. In DNA, the CDR3 is TGTGCCAGCAGCCCAAAGCCTCCGGCGGGAGATACGCAGTATTTT. It codes for CASSPKPPAGDTQYF.

The chain has TRBV11-2 and TRBJ2-3; D gene uncertain. The CDR3 covers 14 residues. Germline-derived CDR1 and CDR2 are SGHAT and FQNNGV. V lost 7 bases to trimming and J lost 8 bases, with 19 bases between them. The CDR3: CASTGPPVPITQYF. The CDR3 coding sequence is TGTGCCAGCACCGGACCACCAGTTCCTATTACGCAGTATTTT.

The rearrangement links TRBV28 to TRBJ1-2; D perhaps matches TRBD1 (5 bases). Trimming stripped 6 bases from V and 8 bases from J, with 13 bases between. Germline values: CDR1 MDHEN, CDR2 SYDVKM. The length of the CDR3 is 12 residues. DNA for the CDR3: TGTGCCAGCAGAGTAAGTGGGGACGGCTACACCTTC. Translating gives CASRVSGDGYTF.

The chain joins TRBV3-1 (or the pseudogene TRBV3-2) to TRBJ2-3, with TRBD2 identical over 10 bases. The CDR3 consists of 17 residues. CDR1 and CDR2 (germline): LGHDT, YNNKEL (reference sequence). Trimming took 0 bases from V and 5 from J; bases not matched to a gene: 8. Written as DNA, the CDR3 is TGTGCCAGCAGCCAAGATGGCAGCGGGGGGGCAAGAGATACGCAGTATTTT. Its translation: CASSQDGSGGARDTQYF.

The chain links TRBV28 to TRBJ2-7; D is ambiguous. V was shortened by 6 bases and J by 7 bases, with 13 bases between the two germline ends. The CDR3 extends over 12 amino acids. Germline-derived CDR1 and CDR2 are MDHEN and SYDVKM. CDR3 amino acids: CASSREVWEQYF. CDR3 nucleotide sequence: TGTGCCAGCAGCCGAGAGGTTTGGGAGCAGTACTTC.

The chain joins TRBV30 to TRBJ2-7; no clear D gene. Trimming cost V 3 bases and J 2 bases, with 11 bases left between them. CDR1 GTSNPN and CDR2 SVGIG come from the germline V gene (reference sequence). The CDR3 length is 13 residues. The CDR3 reads CAWRPSTPYEQYF. CDR3 sequence (DNA): TGTGCCTGGAGGCCTAGTACCCCCTACGAGCAGTACTTC.

V usage is TRBV5-1 and J usage is TRBJ2-1; a weak D match, TRBD1 (5 bases). Germline values: CDR1 SGHRS, CDR2 YFSETQ. Trimming shortened V by 0 bases and J by 6 bases, and 13 bases separated the two germline ends. The CDR3 is 15 residues long. CDR3 amino acids: CASSLEAGNANEQFF. CDR3 bases: TGCGCCAGCAGCTTGGAGGCAGGGAACGCCAATGAGCAGTTCTTC.

The V and J genes are TRBV6-2 or TRBV6-3 and TRBJ1-5; 8 bases are shared with TRBD1. CDR3 length: 15 amino acids. CDR1 and CDR2 (germline): MNHEY, SVGEGT. V gave up 5 bases and J gave up 3 bases; unmatched junction bases: 6. CDR3 DNA sequence: TGTGCCAGCAGTCACAGGGGGAGTAACAATCAGCCCCAGCATTTT. It specifies CASSHRGSNNQPQHF.

This clone was detected once. The chain joins TRBV5-1 to TRBJ1-2; 7 bases map to TRBD1. CDR3 size: 15 residues. Trimming cost V 4 bases and J 6 bases; bases outside gene matches: 12. Germline CDR1 reads SGHRS; CDR2 reads YFSETQ. The CDR3 DNA sequence: TGCGCCAGCAGCGTAGGACAGGTGGGGGTTAATGGCTACACCTTC. The encoded protein is CASSVGQVGVNGYTF.

The chain employs TRBV19 and TRBJ2-3; 9 bases are a match to TRBD2. Germline CDR1 reads LNHDA; CDR2 reads SQIVND (reference sequence). J was trimmed by 1 base and V by 7 bases; bases with no gene match: 12. This CDR3 has 17 residues. CDR3 amino acids: CASNKRGVGYGTDTQYF. In DNA form, the CDR3 reads TGTGCCAGTAATAAGCGGGGGGTGGGATATGGCACAGATACGCAGTATTTT.

J is TRBJ1-3 and V is TRBV6-1; tentatively, D is TRBD1 (6 bases). The V and J ends lost 0 bases and 8 bases respectively, with 17 bases between them. The V gene's germline CDR1 is MNHNS and CDR2 SASEGT. CDR3 length equals 16 residues. The CDR3 reads CASSEALRGGRDTIYF. For the CDR3, the DNA is TGTGCCAGCAGTGAAGCGCTTCGAGGGGGGAGGGACACCATATATTTT.

The chain has TRBV2 and TRBJ1-4, with 7 nucleotides matching TRBD1. This CDR3 comprises 21 residues. The V gene end was trimmed by 5 bases and the J gene end by 0 bases; junction bases not matched to a gene: 21. CDR1 and CDR2 from the germline V gene are SNHLY and FYNNEI. In nucleotides, the CDR3 is TGTGCCAGCAGTTGGTCCGGGACAGAAGTAATCAGTCGAGCAACTAATGAAAAACTGTTTTTT. As protein: CASSWSGTEVISRATNEKLFF.

The chain carries TRBV30 and TRBJ1-5; D possibly corresponds to TRBD1 (6 bases). V was pared by 1 base and J by 2 bases, with 15 bases between. There are 16 residues in the CDR3. Germline CDR1 and CDR2: GTSNPN and SVGIG (reference sequence). The chain's CDR3 is CAWSAKDSWRNQPQHF. The CDR3 region has the DNA TGTGCCTGGAGTGCTAAGGACAGCTGGCGCAATCAGCCCCAGCATTTT.

The rearrangement links TRBV6-2 or TRBV6-3 to TRBJ2-2, with D possibly TRBD2 on 5 matching bases. The V end lost 5 bases, the J end lost 7 bases, and 17 bases lay between the germline ends. CDR1 MNHEY and CDR2 SVGEGT come from the germline V gene. This CDR3 has 15 residues. DNA of the CDR3: TGTGCCAGCAGTCCCGTTGGTAGCCGGGGCGGGGAGCTGTTTTTT. Translation: CASSPVGSRGGELFF.

The chain links TRBV19 to TRBJ1-6, with D possibly TRBD1 on 6 matching bases. This CDR3 region has 13 residues. V shed 8 bases and J shed 5 bases, with 10 bases lying between them. Germline V CDR1 and CDR2: LNHDA, SQIVND (reference sequence). In DNA form, the CDR3 reads TGTGCCAGTCGGACAGTTGATAATTCACCCCTCCACTTT. This sequence encodes CASRTVDNSPLHF.